The 4 T cell receptor beta chains below all came from one sample that was sequenced in a study of identical twins. TCRdb reprocessed the 5' RACE reads via MiXCR and lists one record per CDR3 protein. The repertoire holds some 330,000 distinct CDR3 sequences, roughly 9% seen once, with 8.5% to 10% in the top ten. The sequenced material came from naive T cells sorted from blood. Receptors originate from a woman between 50 and 59 years old in good health.

A few counts support this clonotype. V usage is TRBV12-3 or TRBV12-4 and J usage is TRBJ2-5, with a possible D match to TRBD1 (5 bases). CDR3 length: 15 residues. V was shortened by 3 bases and J by 0 bases, with 11 bases between the two germline ends. This chain's CDR3 is CASSFRPGYQETQYF. The CDR3 DNA is TGTGCCAGCAGTTTCCGACCAGGGTACCAAGAGACCCAGTACTTC.

This clonotype has a count of ten or more. The chain employs TRBV3-1 and TRBJ2-7, with TRBD2 matching 11 bases. This CDR3 has 13 amino acids. The germline V gene has CDR1 LGHDT and CDR2 YNNKEL (reference sequence). V lost 10 bases and J lost 6; bases outside the gene matches: 8. In DNA, the CDR3 is TGTGCCACCCAACTAGCGGGAGAAGCCGAGCAGTACTTC. Translation: CATQLAGEAEQYF.

The V and J genes are TRBV5-8 and TRBJ1-5; weak D call: TRBD1 (6 bases). CDR1 and CDR2 (germline): SGHTS, YDEGEE. V lost 0 bases and J 4 bases, leaving 11 bases between the germline ends. There are 15 residues in the CDR3. The CDR3 DNA follows: TGTGCCAGCAGCTTGGTGGCACAGGGAAATCAGCCCCAGCATTTT. Protein: CASSLVAQGNQPQHF.

This clonotype showed up just a few times. The genes are TRBV3-1 and TRBJ2-1, with D possibly being TRBD1 (5 bases). The germline CDR1 and CDR2 sequences are LGHDT and YNNKEL (reference sequence). This CDR3 is 18 amino acids long. V dropped 2 bases and J dropped 0 bases, with 17 bases sitting between them. CDR3: CASSQIYLWTSSYNEQFF. The CDR3 DNA reads as TGTGCCAGCAGCCAAATTTACCTTTGGACAAGCTCCTACAATGAGCAGTTCTTC.